Listed below are T cell receptor beta chains from one sample, sequenced in a study of T cells in Graves' hyperthyroidism and ophthalmopathy. TCRdb re-analysed the multiplex PCR reads in MiXCR, keeping a single row per CDR3 protein. The sample has fewer than 750,000 distinct CDR3 sequences, roughly 15% seen once. Sequencing input: blood. All receptors derive from a woman between 35 and 50 years old with Graves' ophthalmopathy. CDR3s include the opening cysteine and the closing phenylalanine or tryptophan. Each record gives: J gene, D gene, clone size, V gene, CDR3 DNA, CDR3 protein. A D gene is named only where the DNA matches it firmly. Not every row has a clone size; where given, it reads once, few, many or a size class.

j_call: TRBJ1-1; d_call: TRBD1; clone_size: many; v_call: TRBV6-7; cdr3_nt: TGTGCCAGCAGCGACTCGACAAAGGGGGCGCTTACAGCTTTCTTT; cdr3_aa: CASSDSTKGALTAFF
j_call: TRBJ2-1; d_call: TRBD1; clone_size: many; v_call: TRBV20-1; cdr3_nt: TGCAGTGCTCAGAAGACAGGGTTTGATGAGCAGTTCTTC; cdr3_aa: CSAQKTGFDEQFF
j_call: TRBJ1-1; d_call: TRBD1; clone_size: -; v_call: TRBV11-2; cdr3_nt: TGTGCTTGCGGCCCAACCCGGGACAGGGCGAACACTGAAGCTTTCTTT; cdr3_aa: CACGPTRDRANTEAFF
j_call: TRBJ2-5; d_call: -; clone_size: few; v_call: TRBV6-5; cdr3_nt: TGTGCCAGCAGTTTGTGGGCGGGCCTTGTTCAAGAGACCCAGTACTTC; cdr3_aa: CASSLWAGLVQETQYF
j_call: TRBJ1-2; d_call: -; clone_size: many; v_call: TRBV12-3/TRBV12-4; cdr3_nt: TGTGCCAGCAGTGGTAGTCAGGGCTATGGCTACACCTTC; cdr3_aa: CASSGSQGYGYTF
j_call: TRBJ2-5; d_call: TRBD2; clone_size: many; v_call: TRBV12-3/TRBV12-4; cdr3_nt: TGTGCCAGCAGTACTCGACTAGCCGCTGAGACCCAGTACTTC; cdr3_aa: CASSTRLAAETQYF
j_call: TRBJ2-6; d_call: -; clone_size: many; v_call: TRBV4-1; cdr3_nt: TGCGCCTCCCGGTTAGGGGCCAACGTCCTGACTTTC; cdr3_aa: CASRLGANVLTF
j_call: TRBJ2-7; d_call: TRBD1; clone_size: many; v_call: TRBV4-1; cdr3_nt: TGCGCCAGCAGCCAAGAACACAGGGGTAGTGAGGAGCAGTACTTC; cdr3_aa: CASSQEHRGSEEQYF
j_call: TRBJ1-2; d_call: -; clone_size: many; v_call: TRBV28; cdr3_nt: TGTGCCAGCAGTACAACCGTCGAGGGCTACACCTTC; cdr3_aa: CASSTTVEGYTF
j_call: TRBJ1-2; d_call: -; clone_size: -; v_call: TRBV9; cdr3_nt: TGTGCCAGCAGCGTAGCCCTCACAGGCCCCTATGGCTACACCTTC; cdr3_aa: CASSVALTGPYGYTF
j_call: TRBJ1-2; d_call: -; clone_size: many; v_call: TRBV5-6; cdr3_nt: TGTGCCAGCAGCTCGGGGACGGGACTGGCTTCCTATGGCTACACCTTC; cdr3_aa: CASSSGTGLASYGYTF
j_call: TRBJ2-7; d_call: TRBD1; clone_size: many; v_call: TRBV7-2; cdr3_nt: TGTGCCAGCAGGATCCTACAGGGGGACTCCTACGAGCAGTACTTC; cdr3_aa: CASRILQGDSYEQYF
j_call: TRBJ2-7; d_call: TRBD2; clone_size: many; v_call: TRBV19; cdr3_nt: TGTGCCAGTAGTATCTTTCGACTAGCGGGAGGTGTCTACGAGCAGTACTTC; cdr3_aa: CASSIFRLAGGVYEQYF
j_call: TRBJ2-7; d_call: TRBD2; clone_size: many; v_call: TRBV11-1; cdr3_nt: TGTGCCAGCAGCGCATATGGGGCCTTGCGGGAGGGTTCCTACGAGCAGTACTTC; cdr3_aa: CASSAYGALREGSYEQYF
j_call: TRBJ1-1; d_call: -; clone_size: many; v_call: TRBV27; cdr3_nt: TGTGCCAGCAGTTTATTGACCGCTGAAGCTTTCTTT; cdr3_aa: CASSLLTAEAFF
j_call: TRBJ2-7; d_call: -; clone_size: -; v_call: TRBV6-1; cdr3_nt: TGTGCCAGCAGAGATGTATTTCGGCAGTACTTC; cdr3_aa: CASRDVFRQYF
j_call: TRBJ1-1; d_call: -; clone_size: -; v_call: TRBV7-9; cdr3_nt: TGTGCCAGCAGCTTATCCTTGACAGATGAAGCTTTCTTT; cdr3_aa: CASSLSLTDEAFF
j_call: TRBJ1-5; d_call: -; clone_size: few; v_call: TRBV4-1; cdr3_nt: TGCGCCAGCAGCCAACAAACAGGGAATCAGCCCCAGCATTTT; cdr3_aa: CASSQQTGNQPQHF
j_call: TRBJ2-7; d_call: -; clone_size: -; v_call: TRBV6-1; cdr3_nt: TGTGCCAGCAGACATCAGACTGGGGCGGGCGAGCAGTACTTC; cdr3_aa: CASRHQTGAGEQYF
j_call: TRBJ1-2; d_call: TRBD1; clone_size: -; v_call: TRBV19; cdr3_nt: TGTGCCAGTAGTATAGTTCTCGGACAGGGGAGCGGCTACACCTTC; cdr3_aa: CASSIVLGQGSGYTF
j_call: TRBJ1-1; d_call: TRBD1; clone_size: many; v_call: TRBV6-1; cdr3_nt: TGTGCCAGCAGGGACAGGGTGATGAACACTGAAGCTTTCTTT; cdr3_aa: CASRDRVMNTEAFF
j_call: TRBJ1-2; d_call: TRBD1; clone_size: many; v_call: TRBV6-5; cdr3_nt: TGTGCCAGCAGTTACGTGACAGGGTCCTATGGCTACACCTTC; cdr3_aa: CASSYVTGSYGYTF
j_call: TRBJ2-7; d_call: -; clone_size: many; v_call: TRBV19; cdr3_nt: TGTGCCAGTAGTATCACAAATAGCGTGGGAGAGCAGTACTTC; cdr3_aa: CASSITNSVGEQYF
j_call: TRBJ2-4; d_call: -; clone_size: many; v_call: TRBV12-3/TRBV12-4; cdr3_nt: TGTGCCAGCAGTTCCAGGGTAGACCTAGCCAAAAACATTCAGTACTTC; cdr3_aa: CASSSRVDLAKNIQYF
j_call: TRBJ2-2; d_call: -; clone_size: -; v_call: TRBV19; cdr3_nt: TGTGCCAGTAGTATGGGTACCAGGTTGCCCAACACCGGGGAGCTGTTTTTT; cdr3_aa: CASSMGTRLPNTGELFF
j_call: TRBJ1-2; d_call: TRBD1; clone_size: few; v_call: TRBV5-1; cdr3_nt: TGCGCCAGCAGCTTGGAGACAGGGGATGATGGCTACACCTTC; cdr3_aa: CASSLETGDDGYTF
j_call: TRBJ2-5; d_call: -; clone_size: -; v_call: TRBV5-1; cdr3_nt: TGCGCCAGCAGCTTGGGTCTGGGGGACCAAGAGACCCAGTACTTC; cdr3_aa: CASSLGLGDQETQYF
j_call: TRBJ2-7; d_call: -; clone_size: -; v_call: TRBV3-1; cdr3_nt: TGTGCCAGCAGCCAAGATTACAGGTGGAGCTACGAGCAGTACTTC; cdr3_aa: CASSQDYRWSYEQYF
j_call: TRBJ2-7; d_call: TRBD2; clone_size: -; v_call: TRBV5-1; cdr3_nt: TGCGCCAGCAGCGCGACCGGGACTAGCGGGAACGAGCAGTACTTC; cdr3_aa: CASSATGTSGNEQYF
j_call: TRBJ2-5; d_call: -; clone_size: many; v_call: TRBV6-1; cdr3_nt: TGTGCCATTTACCGGGACCCGGTGAGGACCCAGTACTTC; cdr3_aa: CAIYRDPVRTQYF
j_call: TRBJ2-7; d_call: TRBD2; clone_size: few; v_call: TRBV3-1; cdr3_nt: TGTGCCAGCAGCCAAGATACTAGCGGGAGTTACGAGCAGTACTTC; cdr3_aa: CASSQDTSGSYEQYF
j_call: TRBJ2-7; d_call: -; clone_size: many; v_call: TRBV14; cdr3_nt: TGTGCCAGCAGCCAAGATCCGCCGTACGAGCAGTACTTC; cdr3_aa: CASSQDPPYEQYF
j_call: TRBJ1-1; d_call: -; clone_size: many; v_call: TRBV28; cdr3_nt: TGTGCCAGCTTGGGCCTGATCAACACTGAAGCTTTCTTT; cdr3_aa: CASLGLINTEAFF
j_call: TRBJ1-1; d_call: -; clone_size: many; v_call: TRBV30; cdr3_nt: TGTGCCTGGACCGGACGGGGACGGACTGAAGCTTTCTTT; cdr3_aa: CAWTGRGRTEAFF
j_call: TRBJ2-7; d_call: TRBD2; clone_size: -; v_call: TRBV30; cdr3_nt: TGTACCTGGATGAGGCAGGGAGGGTACGAGCAGTACTTC; cdr3_aa: CTWMRQGGYEQYF
j_call: TRBJ2-7; d_call: TRBD1; clone_size: many; v_call: TRBV6-5; cdr3_nt: TGTGCCAGCAGTTACGGGACAGGGGTAAGCGAGCAGTACTTC; cdr3_aa: CASSYGTGVSEQYF
j_call: TRBJ2-5; d_call: TRBD1; clone_size: many; v_call: TRBV11-2; cdr3_nt: TGTGCCAGCAGCCACAGCCCCGGGACAGCAGAGACCCAGTACTTC; cdr3_aa: CASSHSPGTAETQYF
j_call: TRBJ1-1; d_call: -; clone_size: -; v_call: TRBV6-1; cdr3_nt: TGTGCCAGCAGAACGGTCGGTGCCAGGGAAGCTTTCTTT; cdr3_aa: CASRTVGAREAFF
j_call: TRBJ2-7; d_call: TRBD2; clone_size: -; v_call: TRBV27; cdr3_nt: TGTGCCAGCAGGGGACTAGCGGGAGGGATCTACGAGCAGTACTTC; cdr3_aa: CASRGLAGGIYEQYF
j_call: TRBJ2-5; d_call: -; clone_size: many; v_call: TRBV29-1; cdr3_nt: TGCAGCGTTTCGACGGCTACGGAGACCCAGTACTTC; cdr3_aa: CSVSTATETQYF
j_call: TRBJ2-2; d_call: -; clone_size: many; v_call: TRBV12-3/TRBV12-4; cdr3_nt: TGTGCCAGCAGGAGAAGCCACACCGGGGAGCTGTTTTTT; cdr3_aa: CASRRSHTGELFF
j_call: TRBJ2-7; d_call: TRBD2; clone_size: many; v_call: TRBV28; cdr3_nt: TGTGCCAGCAGCCAAGCGGGAGGGATAAACGAGCAGTACTTC; cdr3_aa: CASSQAGGINEQYF
j_call: TRBJ1-1; d_call: -; clone_size: many; v_call: TRBV6-2/TRBV6-3; cdr3_nt: TGTGCCAGCAGCTACCCTGGGACACTCAAGCAGGGCACTGAAGCTTTCTTT; cdr3_aa: CASSYPGTLKQGTEAFF
j_call: TRBJ2-7; d_call: -; clone_size: -; v_call: TRBV28; cdr3_nt: TGTGCCAGCAGTTTAGGTAGTGGAGACAGCCGCTCCTACGAGCAGTACTTC; cdr3_aa: CASSLGSGDSRSYEQYF
j_call: TRBJ2-5; d_call: TRBD1; clone_size: many; v_call: TRBV7-2; cdr3_nt: TGTGCCAGCAGTCCACAGGGGTCCCTCAGGGAGACCCAGTACTTC; cdr3_aa: CASSPQGSLRETQYF
j_call: TRBJ2-7; d_call: TRBD1; clone_size: -; v_call: TRBV3-1; cdr3_nt: TGTGCCAGCACGAACGGACAGGCAAGCGAGCAGTACTTC; cdr3_aa: CASTNGQASEQYF
j_call: TRBJ1-4; d_call: -; clone_size: few; v_call: TRBV11-2; cdr3_nt: TGTGCCAGCAGCTTACACAGGGATCCCTCATATAATGAAAAACTGTTTTTT; cdr3_aa: CASSLHRDPSYNEKLFF
j_call: TRBJ2-1; d_call: TRBD2; clone_size: -; v_call: TRBV12-3/TRBV12-4; cdr3_nt: TGTGCCAGCAGTTCCGGGGACTATCACAATGAGCAGTTCTTC; cdr3_aa: CASSSGDYHNEQFF
j_call: TRBJ2-5; d_call: -; clone_size: -; v_call: TRBV24-1; cdr3_nt: TGTGCCACCAGTGATCCGGGACCCAAGACCCAGTACTTC; cdr3_aa: CATSDPGPKTQYF
j_call: TRBJ2-5; d_call: -; clone_size: many; v_call: TRBV11-2; cdr3_nt: TGTGCCAGCAGCTTAGGACAGGTTATGAGTCAAGAGACCCAGTACTTC; cdr3_aa: CASSLGQVMSQETQYF
j_call: TRBJ1-5; d_call: -; clone_size: -; v_call: TRBV14; cdr3_nt: TGTGCCAGCAGACCCCGGGACCCAGAACGTCAGCCCCAGCATTTT; cdr3_aa: CASRPRDPERQPQHF
j_call: TRBJ2-2; d_call: -; clone_size: few; v_call: TRBV29-1; cdr3_nt: TGCAGCGTTGAAAGAGGCTTCAACACCGGGGAGCTGTTTTTT; cdr3_aa: CSVERGFNTGELFF
j_call: TRBJ1-1; d_call: TRBD1; clone_size: many; v_call: TRBV12-3/TRBV12-4; cdr3_nt: TGTGCCAGCAAGGGGACAGGGAACACTGAAGCTTTCTTT; cdr3_aa: CASKGTGNTEAFF
j_call: TRBJ1-3; d_call: -; clone_size: many; v_call: TRBV6-2/TRBV6-3; cdr3_nt: TGTGCCAGCAGTTATGGGGGGCCCCCGGACTCTGGAAACACCATATATTTT; cdr3_aa: CASSYGGPPDSGNTIYF